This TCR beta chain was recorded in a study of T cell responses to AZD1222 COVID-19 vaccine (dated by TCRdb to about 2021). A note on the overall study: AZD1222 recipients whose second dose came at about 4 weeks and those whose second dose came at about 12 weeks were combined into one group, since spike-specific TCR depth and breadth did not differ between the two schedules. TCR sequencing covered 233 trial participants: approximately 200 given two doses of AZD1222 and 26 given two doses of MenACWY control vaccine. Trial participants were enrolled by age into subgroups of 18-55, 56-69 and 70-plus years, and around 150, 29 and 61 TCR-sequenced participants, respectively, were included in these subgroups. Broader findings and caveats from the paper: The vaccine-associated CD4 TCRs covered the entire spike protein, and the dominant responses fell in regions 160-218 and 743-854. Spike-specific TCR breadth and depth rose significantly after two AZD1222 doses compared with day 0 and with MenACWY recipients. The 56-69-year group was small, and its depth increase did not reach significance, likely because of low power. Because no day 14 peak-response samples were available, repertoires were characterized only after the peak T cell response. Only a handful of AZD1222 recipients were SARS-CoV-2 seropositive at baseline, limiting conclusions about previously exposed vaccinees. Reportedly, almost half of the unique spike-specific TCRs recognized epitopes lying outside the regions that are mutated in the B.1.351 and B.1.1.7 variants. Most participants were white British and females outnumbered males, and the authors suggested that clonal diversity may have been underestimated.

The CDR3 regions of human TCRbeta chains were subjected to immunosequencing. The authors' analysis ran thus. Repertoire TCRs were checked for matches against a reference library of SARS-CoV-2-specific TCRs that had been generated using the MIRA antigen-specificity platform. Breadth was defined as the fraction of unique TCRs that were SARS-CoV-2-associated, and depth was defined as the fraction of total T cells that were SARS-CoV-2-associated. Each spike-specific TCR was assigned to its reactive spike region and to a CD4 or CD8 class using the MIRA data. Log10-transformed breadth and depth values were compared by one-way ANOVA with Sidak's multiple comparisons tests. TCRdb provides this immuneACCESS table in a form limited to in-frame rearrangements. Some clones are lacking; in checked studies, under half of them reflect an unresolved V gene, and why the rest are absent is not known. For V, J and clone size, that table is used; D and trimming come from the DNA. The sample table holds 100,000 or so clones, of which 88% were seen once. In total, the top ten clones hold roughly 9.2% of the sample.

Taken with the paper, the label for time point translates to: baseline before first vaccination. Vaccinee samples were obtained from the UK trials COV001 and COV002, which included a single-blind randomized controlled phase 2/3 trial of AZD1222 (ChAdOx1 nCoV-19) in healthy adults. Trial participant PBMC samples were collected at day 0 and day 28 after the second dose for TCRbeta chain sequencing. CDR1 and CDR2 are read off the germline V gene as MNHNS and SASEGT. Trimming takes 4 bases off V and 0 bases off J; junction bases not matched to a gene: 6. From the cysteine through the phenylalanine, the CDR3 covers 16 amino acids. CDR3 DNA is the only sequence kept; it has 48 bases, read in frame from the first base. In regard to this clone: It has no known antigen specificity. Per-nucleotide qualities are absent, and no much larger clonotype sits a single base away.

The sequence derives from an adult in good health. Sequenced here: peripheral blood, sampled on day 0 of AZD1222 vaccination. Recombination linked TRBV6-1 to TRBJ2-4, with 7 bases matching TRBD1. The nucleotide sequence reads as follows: TGTGCCAGCAGTGCCGCCCGGGACAGAGCCAAAAACATTCAGTACTTC. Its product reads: CASSAARDRAKNIQYF.